The 30 T cell receptor beta chains in this list originate from one sample, sequenced in a study of T cells in Graves' hyperthyroidism and ophthalmopathy. Amplified TCR beta CDR3 regions came from RNA transcripts. The study used the HTBI primer set for a first-round RT-PCR of the TCR CDR3. TCRdb re-derived calls from the multiplex PCR reads in MiXCR, one entry per CDR3 protein. This sample yields roughly 170,000 distinct CDR3 sequences, of which around 15% are seen a single time; 25% to 30% belongs to the top ten. Source material: blood. Receptors originate from a woman aged 50 to 65 with Graves' hyperthyroidism.

V gene TRBV12-3 or TRBV12-4 combines with J gene TRBJ2-2, with D possibly TRBD2 on 6 matching bases. The CDR3 runs to 12 residues. Deletions cut 9 bases from V and 6 bases from J, with 11 bases between. The CDR3 sequence is CASFWGAGELFF. The CDR3 DNA reads as TGTGCCAGTTTTTGGGGGGCCGGGGAGCTGTTTTTT.

The chain carries TRBV2 and TRBJ1-5; a possible D gene is TRBD1 (6 bases). This CDR3 has 15 residues. The germline CDR1 and CDR2 sequences are SNHLY and FYNNEI. The germline V and J ends were trimmed by 7 bases and 3 bases, with 16 bases remaining between them. The chain's CDR3 is CASTPTGTPNQPQHF. The DNA of the CDR3 is TGTGCCAGCACTCCGACCGGGACACCCAATCAGCCCCAGCATTTT.

This clonotype came up many times. The chain joins TRBV28 to TRBJ2-7; 9 bases line up with TRBD1. V lost 5 bases to trimming and J lost 7 bases; unmatched junction nucleotides: 15. Germline CDR1 and CDR2: MDHEN and SYDVKM. The length of the CDR3 is 16 residues. The chain's CDR3 is CASSPGTGSATREQYF. CDR3 coding DNA: TGTGCCAGCAGTCCCGGGACAGGGTCAGCGACTAGGGAGCAGTACTTC.

This clonotype was seen many times. In DNA form, the CDR3 reads TGTGCCAGCAGCGACAGGACTAACTACGAGCAGTACTTC. Its translation is CASSDRTNYEQYF. V and J are TRBV7-9 and TRBJ2-7; D may be TRBD1 or TRBD2 (6 bases each). Looked up from germline, CDR1 is SEHNR and CDR2 is FQNEAQ (reference sequence). This CDR3 has 13 amino acids. Trimming shortened V by 5 bases and J by 3 bases, and 11 bases separated the two germline ends.

This clonotype appeared many times. This chain uses TRBV14 with TRBJ2-1, with 10 nucleotides matching TRBD2. The germline V gene has CDR1 SGHDN and CDR2 FVKESK. The CDR3 consists of 16 residues. V gave up 2 bases and J gave up 8 bases; unmatched junction bases: 9. CDR3 residues: CASSQRKRGGIYEQFF. DNA of the CDR3: TGTGCCAGCAGCCAACGAAAGCGGGGGGGAATTTATGAGCAGTTCTTC. The whole variable domain, filled in from reference TRBV14 and TRBJ2-1, reads EAGVTQFPSHSVIEKGQTVTLRCDPISGHDNLYWYRRVMGKEIKFLLHFVKESKQDESGMPNNRFLAERTGGTYSTLKVQPAELEDSGVYFCASSQRKRGGIYEQFFGPGTRLTVL.

This clonotype was seen many times. This chain connects TRBV7-3 to TRBJ2-1, with 9 nucleotides matching TRBD2. Trimming cost V 5 bases and J 4 bases; bases outside gene matches: 12. Germline V gene sequence: CDR1 SGHTA, CDR2 FQGTGA. The length of the CDR3 is 17 residues. As DNA, the CDR3 is TGTGCCAGCAGCCCATCCGGTCTAGCGGGGATATACAATGAGCAGTTCTTC. This translates into CASSPSGLAGIYNEQFF.

This clonotype was counted ten times or more. The V gene is TRBV20-1, the J gene TRBJ2-7; 10 bases are a match to TRBD1. CDR3 length equals 14 residues. CDR1 and CDR2 from the germline V gene are DFQATT and SNEGSKA (reference sequence). V lost 3 bases to trimming and J lost 0 bases; unmatched junction nucleotides: 2. In DNA, the CDR3 is TGCAGTGCTAGGGACAGGGGGAGCTCCTACGAGCAGTACTTC. It encodes CSARDRGSSYEQYF.

This clonotype was counted only a few times. V gene TRBV3-1 combines with J gene TRBJ1-3; the match to TRBD1 covers 9 bases. Germline CDR1 LGHDT, CDR2 YNNKEL (reference sequence). The trim removed 6 bases at V and 0 bases at J, leaving 3 bases unmatched. The CDR3 has 15 residues. The CDR3 bases are TGTGCCAGCAGAGGGACAGGGCACTCTGGAAACACCATATATTTT. Its protein is CASRGTGHSGNTIYF.

The rearrangement joins TRBV5-1 to TRBJ2-6, with D possibly being TRBD1 or TRBD2 (5 bases each). This CDR3 is built from 16 residues. Trimming stripped 5 bases from V and 0 bases from J, with 12 bases between. Germline V gene data show CDR1 as SGHRS and CDR2 as YFSETQ. The CDR3 coding sequence is TGCGCCAGCAGATGGGACGGAAGCTCTGGGGCCAACGTCCTGACTTTC. It specifies CASRWDGSSGANVLTF.

On this clonotype: This may arise from a read error, as a much more abundant clone is one base away. The DNA of the CDR3 is TGTGCCAGCAGTTTGGGCGACAGGGAAGACTATGGCTACACCTTC. Protein: CASSLGDREDYGYTF. This rearrangement joins TRBV27 to TRBJ1-2, with TRBD1 matching over 7 bases. The CDR3 consists of 15 residues. After removal of 3 bases from V and 3 bases from J, the junction contained 7 bases not matched to a gene. Germline-derived CDR1 and CDR2 are MNHEY and SMNVEV (reference sequence).

This clonotype was seen more than once but under ten times. V usage is TRBV20-1 and J usage is TRBJ2-5; possible D gene TRBD1, 5 bases. Germline loops: CDR1 DFQATT, CDR2 SNEGSKA (reference sequence). V was pared by 3 bases and J by 3 bases, with 8 bases between. The CDR3 has 12 residues. The chain's CDR3 is CSASLGEETQYF. The CDR3 DNA reads TGCAGTGCTAGTCTAGGGGAAGAGACCCAGTACTTC.

This clonotype appeared many times. This chain joins TRBV6-2 or TRBV6-3 and TRBJ1-2; 7 nucleotides align to TRBD1. CDR3 length: 15 amino acids. V lost 1 base to trimming and J lost 6 bases; unmatched junction nucleotides: 8. The V gene's germline CDR1 is MNHEY and CDR2 SVGEGT. CDR3: CASSYLTGATDGYTF. The CDR3 region has the DNA TGTGCCAGCAGTTACTTAACAGGGGCTACCGATGGCTACACCTTC.

This clonotype has a count of ten or more. CDR3 DNA sequence: TGTGCCAGCAGCGGATACGCCTACGAGCAGTACTTC. Its translation is CASSGYAYEQYF. This sequence joins TRBV12-3 or TRBV12-4 and TRBJ2-7; no reliable D call. The CDR3 runs 12 residues. Between the trimmed V and J ends, which lost 6 bases and 2 bases, there was a span of 8 bases.

This clonotype was seen repeatedly, ten times or more. V and J are TRBV19 and TRBJ2-7; D unresolved. Between the trimmed V and J ends, which lost 5 bases and 3 bases, there was a span of 8 bases. CDR3 length: 12 amino acids. CDR1 and CDR2 (germline): LNHDA, SQIVND (reference sequence). In DNA form, the CDR3 reads TGTGCCAGTAGTCATCCCGGCTACGAGCAGTACTTC. Its protein product is CASSHPGYEQYF.

Ten or more counts support this clonotype. This sequence joins TRBV28 and TRBJ1-3, with TRBD1 identical over 8 bases. V shed 4 bases, J shed 4 bases, and the junction held 3 bases outside the gene matches. Germline loops: CDR1 MDHEN, CDR2 SYDVKM. The CDR3 totals 14 residues. The CDR3 bases are TGTGCCAGCAGTTGGACAGGGTCCGGAAACACCATATATTTT. Encoded protein: CASSWTGSGNTIYF.

This clonotype was picked up many times. The chain joins TRBV28 to TRBJ2-2, with 7 bases that match TRBD1. The CDR3 spans 13 residues. V shed 10 bases and J 0 bases; nucleotides not matched to a gene: 2. Per germline, CDR1 MDHEN and CDR2 SYDVKM. The CDR3 is CATTGANTGELFF. The CDR3 bases are TGTGCCACCACAGGGGCGAACACCGGGGAGCTGTTTTTT.

The table lists this clonotype with many counts. The rearrangement uses TRBV29-1 and TRBJ2-7, with a possible D match to TRBD1 (6 bases). Between the trimmed V and J ends, which lost 1 base and 1 base, there was a span of 8 bases. The germline CDR1 and CDR2 sequences are SQVTM and ANQGSEA. This CDR3 region has 13 residues. The CDR3 region is CSVEGDKSYEQYF. In nucleotides, the CDR3 is TGCAGCGTTGAAGGGGACAAGTCCTACGAGCAGTACTTC.

This clonotype was counted at least ten times. The chain employs TRBV10-3 and TRBJ1-1, with D maybe TRBD1 (5 bases). V was cut by 6 bases and J by 5 bases, with 13 bases left in between. CDR3 size: 13 residues. Germline loops: CDR1 ENHRY, CDR2 SYGVKD. For the CDR3, the DNA is TGTGCCATCAGCGCGAAGCAGGGAACTGAAGCTTTCTTT. Translating gives CAISAKQGTEAFF.

This clonotype was seen only once. V gene TRBV5-1 combines with J gene TRBJ2-7, with D possibly being TRBD1 (5 bases). Germline CDR1 SGHRS, CDR2 YFSETQ. Trimming pared 1 base from V and 6 bases from J, leaving 17 bases between. The CDR3 is made up of 15 amino acids. The CDR3 loop reads CASSLLDTKIGEQYF. The CDR3 DNA reads as TGCGCCAGCAGCTTGTTGGACACGAAGATCGGCGAGCAGTACTTC.

This sequence joins TRBV5-1 and TRBJ2-7; D may match TRBD1 or TRBD2 (5 bases each). Germline V gene sequence: CDR1 SGHRS, CDR2 YFSETQ. V was cut by 1 base and J by 4 bases, with 12 bases left in between. This CDR3 has 14 residues. CDR3 nucleotide sequence: TGCGCCAGCAGCTTGCAAGGGGAGTTGTACGAGCAGTACTTC. Translated: CASSLQGELYEQYF.

As regards this clonotype: A read error is possible here, since a much larger clone lies one base away. The chain has TRBV19 and TRBJ1-1; D unresolved. V was pared by 8 bases and J by 4 bases, with 14 bases between. The germline gives CDR1 LNHDA, CDR2 SQIVND (reference sequence). The CDR3 contains 13 residues. The DNA of the CDR3 is TGTGCCAGTTGTACGGCGGGGAGCACTGAAGCTTTCTTT. It is translated as CASCTAGSTEAFF. Looking up the rest from reference TRBV19 and TRBJ1-1 gives the full variable domain: DGGITQSPKYLFRKEGQNVTLSCEQNLNHDAMYWYRQDPGQGLRLIYYSQIVNDFQKGDIAEGYSVSREKKESFPLTVTSAQKNPTAFYLCASCTAGSTEAFFGQGTRLTVV.

This chain uses TRBV12-3 or TRBV12-4 with TRBJ2-2; possible D gene TRBD2, 6 bases. The CDR3 extends over 11 amino acids. V was cut by 8 bases and J by 5 bases, with 6 bases left in between. The CDR3 region has the DNA TGTGCCAGCCGGGGGACCGGGGAGCTGTTTTTT. Residues: CASRGTGELFF.

This clonotype occurred many times. The rearrangement joins TRBV2 to TRBJ1-2; 8 bases are a match to TRBD1. Germline trimming cut 6 bases from V and 6 bases from J; bases unmatched to any gene: 21. The CDR3 consists of 18 residues. Germline values: CDR1 SNHLY, CDR2 FYNNEI. DNA of the CDR3: TGTGCCAGCAGAGATCGGGCCAGGGGGCGCGGGGGGCTGGATGGCTACACCTTC. Encoded protein: CASRDRARGRGGLDGYTF.

Ten or more counts support this clonotype. The chain joins TRBV27 to TRBJ1-2, with 8 bases aligning to TRBD1. Looked up from germline, CDR1 is MNHEY and CDR2 is SMNVEV (reference sequence). The length of the CDR3 is 15 residues. Unmatched junction bases numbered 7, after V lost 1 base and J lost 6 bases. This CDR3 is CASSLYSGQGNGYTF. The CDR3 DNA follows: TGTGCCAGCAGTTTATATTCCGGACAGGGAAATGGCTACACCTTC.

This clonotype has only one observation. With a much larger clone just one base away, this may be a read error. The chain couples TRBV20-1 to TRBJ1-6, with 7 bases that match TRBD1. The CDR3 spans 15 residues. Per the germline V gene, CDR1 is DFQATT and CDR2 is SNEGSKA (reference sequence). For the CDR3, the DNA is TGCGGTGCACCGGACAGGAGGACCTATAATTCACCCCTCCACTTT. Its protein is CGAPDRRTYNSPLHF.

This clonotype was seen repeatedly, ten times or more. The J gene is TRBJ2-5, the V gene TRBV12-3 or TRBV12-4; 8 bases align to TRBD2. The CDR3 consists of 14 residues. J was trimmed by 3 bases and V by 5 bases; bases with no gene match: 5. The CDR3, as DNA: TGTGCCAGCAGTAGGATAGCGGGGAAAGAGACCCAGTACTTC. It codes for CASSRIAGKETQYF.

This clonotype was picked up many times. The chain links TRBV20-1 to TRBJ2-1, with D perhaps TRBD1 (6 bases). This CDR3 is built from 12 residues. V was shortened by 3 bases and J by 10 bases, with 13 bases between the two germline ends. Germline values: CDR1 DFQATT, CDR2 SNEGSKA (reference sequence). The CDR3 DNA reads as TGCAGTGCTAGCCGACAGGTCCGCGAGCAGTTCTTC. The encoded protein is CSASRQVREQFF.

This clonotype was seen more than once but under ten times. V gene TRBV20-1 combines with J gene TRBJ1-2, with a possible D match to TRBD1 (5 bases). This CDR3 is built from 13 residues. Germline V gene sequence: CDR1 DFQATT, CDR2 SNEGSKA (reference sequence). V was trimmed by 2 bases and J by 8 bases, leaving 15 bases between them. DNA of the CDR3: TGCAGTGCTAGAATAAACGGGGCGGGAGGCTACACCTTC. Protein sequence: CSARINGAGGYTF.

The sample holds many counts of this clonotype. This chain joins TRBV7-2 and TRBJ1-3, with TRBD1 as a possible D gene (6 bases). Germline CDR1 reads SGHTA; CDR2 reads FQGNSA. Trimming pared 1 base from V and 5 bases from J, leaving 15 bases between. The CDR3 totals 16 residues. CDR3 protein: CASSLGSQGARNTIYF. DNA for the CDR3: TGTGCCAGCAGCTTAGGCTCACAGGGCGCCCGAAACACCATATATTTT.

This clonotype was detected ten times or more. V gene TRBV11-3 combines with J gene TRBJ2-1; D is ambiguous. The CDR3 is 12 amino acids. Germline CDR1 and CDR2: SGHNT and YENEEA. Trimming shortened V by 2 bases and J by 9 bases, and 8 bases separated the two germline ends. CDR3 coding DNA: TGTGCCAGCAGCTTAAGCGAAGGTGAGCAGTTCTTC. As protein: CASSLSEGEQFF.